The 27 T cell receptor beta chains reported below all come from one sample, sequenced in a study of T-cell memory formation after mild COVID-19. TCRdb processed the 5' RACE reads anew with MiXCR; each CDR3 protein has one entry. The top ten hold roughly a fifth of the sample, which has some 300,000 distinct CDR3 sequences, under 25% seen once. The sequenced material came from PBMCs or a T cell subset sorted from them (not recorded which). The receptors were sampled from a young man who had mild COVID-19 (a few samples of this study predate the infection). Cell type and time point are not known.

The chain has TRBV10-3 and TRBJ2-3; D gene unclear. V lost 0 bases to trimming and J lost 5 bases, with 6 bases between them. This CDR3 spans 13 amino acids. Germline CDR1 reads ENHRY; CDR2 reads SYGVKD. The CDR3 region is CAISESFGDTQYF. Written as DNA, the CDR3 is TGTGCCATCAGTGAGTCGTTCGGAGATACGCAGTATTTT.

The genes are TRBV7-6 and TRBJ2-3, with a possible D match to TRBD1 (5 bases). CDR3 length: 14 residues. Germline V gene data show CDR1 as SGHVS and CDR2 as FNYEAQ. Trimming cost V 5 bases and J 0 bases, with 9 bases left between them. The CDR3 DNA follows: TGTGCCAGCAGCACCAGACAGAGCACAGATACGCAGTATTTT. It is translated as CASSTRQSTDTQYF.

This clonotype was seen at least ten times. The rearrangement joins TRBV27 to TRBJ1-2, with a tentative D call TRBD1 (6 bases). The germline V and J ends were trimmed by 8 bases and 3 bases, with 13 bases remaining between them. The CDR3 contains 13 residues. The germline gives CDR1 MNHEY, CDR2 SMNVEV (reference sequence). The CDR3 nucleotides read TGTGCCAGCGGTCCCACAGGGTACTATGGCTACACCTTC. Translating it yields CASGPTGYYGYTF.

The V call is TRBV9, the J call TRBJ1-6, with D unclear. The V end lost 2 bases, the J end lost 9 bases, and 6 bases lay between the germline ends. CDR1 and CDR2 from the germline V gene are SGDLS and YYNGEE. The CDR3 is 12 amino acids. Written as DNA, the CDR3 is TGTGCCAGCAGCGTCGACTTTTCACCCCTCCACTTT. Translated, it gives CASSVDFSPLHF.

V is TRBV5-4 and J is TRBJ2-7; D is perhaps TRBD1 (6 bases). The CDR3 totals 13 residues. Trimming pared 1 base from V and 3 bases from J, leaving 8 bases between. Germline lookup yields CDR1 SGHNT and CDR2 YYREEE (reference sequence). The CDR3 loop reads CASSLSGVYEQYV. CDR3 nucleotides: TGTGCCAGCAGCTTGTCAGGGGTCTACGAGCAGTACGTC.

This clonotype was seen a few times. The rearrangement uses TRBV7-2 and TRBJ1-4; TRBD1 agrees at 8 bases. The CDR3 has 18 amino acids. Germline trimming cut 5 bases from V and 0 bases from J; bases unmatched to any gene: 11. CDR1 SGHTA and CDR2 FQGNSA come from the germline V gene. In DNA, the CDR3 is TGTGCCAGCAGCCGAAGACAATTGGACAGGGCAACTAATGAAAAACTGTTTTTT. Amino acids: CASSRRQLDRATNEKLFF.

This clonotype was counted only a few times. This chain joins TRBV20-1 and TRBJ2-1, with 7 bases aligning to TRBD1. Per the germline V gene, CDR1 is DFQATT and CDR2 is SNEGSKA (reference sequence). The CDR3 covers 16 residues. The V segment lost 4 bases and the J segment 0 bases; nucleotides outside the gene matches: 9. The CDR3 DNA reads as TGCAGTGCTACAGGGGGACACCTGATCTCCTACAATGAGCAGTTCTTC. Its translation: CSATGGHLISYNEQFF.

This clonotype showed up just once. V gene TRBV24-1 combines with J gene TRBJ2-2; TRBD2 aligns across 12 bases. V gave up 1 base and J gave up 5 bases; unmatched junction bases: 4. The CDR3 is 17 amino acids. Germline CDR1 reads KGHDR; CDR2 reads SFDVKD. Here the CDR3 DNA reads TGTGCCACCAGTGATTTTACTAGCGGGGGGCCTACCGGGGAGCTGTTTTTT. It codes for CATSDFTSGGPTGELFF.

This chain joins TRBV24-1 and TRBJ2-3; D is tentatively TRBD1 or TRBD2 (5 bases each). Germline V lookup: CDR1 KGHDR, CDR2 SFDVKD. Trimming shortened V by 6 bases and J by 2 bases, and 14 bases separated the two germline ends. CDR3 length equals 15 residues. CDR3 residues: CATSKTGTFTDTQYF. CDR3 sequence (DNA): TGTGCCACCAGTAAAACCGGGACCTTCACAGATACGCAGTATTTT.

The chain recombines TRBV20-1 with TRBJ2-1; D is uncertain. Germline V lookup: CDR1 DFQATT, CDR2 SNEGSKA (reference sequence). V was shortened by 3 bases and J by 10 bases, with 10 bases between the two germline ends. The CDR3 is 11 residues long. In DNA form, the CDR3 reads TGCAGTGCTAGGCCAGCCGGGGAGCAGTTCTTC. Protein: CSARPAGEQFF.

J is TRBJ1-1 and V is TRBV5-1, with D unresolved. V was pared by 0 bases and J by 3 bases, with 9 bases between. The V gene's germline CDR1 is SGHRS and CDR2 YFSETQ. The CDR3 loop spans 14 amino acids. The CDR3: CASSLDQRYTEAFF. The DNA for the CDR3 is TGCGCCAGCAGCTTGGACCAAAGGTACACTGAAGCTTTCTTT.

The rearrangement links TRBV12-5 to TRBJ2-2; a weak D match, TRBD2 (7 bases). Germline values: CDR1 LGHNT, CDR2 FRNRAP. The V end was cut by 7 bases, the J end by 5 bases, with 14 bases between. The CDR3 is made up of 14 amino acids. In nucleotides, the CDR3 is TGTGCTAGTGCCTTGCGGGGGCGGACCGGGGAGCTGTTTTTT. Residues: CASALRGRTGELFF.

This rearrangement joins TRBV6-5 to TRBJ1-6, with D hard to call. The V end was cut by 6 bases, the J end by 10 bases, with 10 bases between. This CDR3 is built from 12 residues. Germline V CDR1 and CDR2: MNHEY, SVGAGI. The CDR3 DNA is TGTGCCAGCAGGTCCCCGGAGTCACCCCTCCACTTT. As protein: CASRSPESPLHF.

This clonotype was counted a few times. The J gene is TRBJ2-7, the V gene TRBV2; a weak D match, TRBD1 (6 bases). Germline V gives CDR1 SNHLY, CDR2 FYNNEI. The CDR3 extends over 13 amino acids. V was cut by 3 bases and J by 1 base, with 7 bases left in between. In nucleotides, the CDR3 is TGTGCCAGCAGTGAGGGACATTCCTACGAGCAGTACGTC. Protein product: CASSEGHSYEQYV.

V is TRBV6-5 and J is TRBJ1-2, with TRBD1 matching 7 bases. This CDR3 region has 15 residues. Germline V gene sequence: CDR1 MNHEY, CDR2 SVGAGI. J was trimmed by 3 bases and V by 0 bases; bases with no gene match: 4. The CDR3 reads CASSYSDRVYYGYTF. The CDR3 nucleotides read TGTGCCAGCAGTTACTCAGACAGGGTGTACTATGGCTACACCTTC.

This clonotype has more than one count but fewer than ten. CDR3 sequence: CASSSGISYEQYF. Here the CDR3 DNA reads TGTGCCAGCAGCTCCGGCATATCCTACGAGCAGTACTTC. The V and J genes are TRBV5-6 and TRBJ2-7; D is unclear. Trimming removed 3 bases at V and 1 base at J, with 8 bases between. Germline assignment: CDR1 SGHDT and CDR2 YYEEEE. The CDR3 runs to 13 residues.

This clonotype was detected a few times. The chain couples TRBV27 to TRBJ2-7, with 9 bases identical to TRBD2. The CDR3 consists of 14 residues. J was trimmed by 3 bases and V by 2 bases; bases with no gene match: 2. The germline V gene has CDR1 MNHEY and CDR2 SMNVEV (reference sequence). The CDR3 loop is CASSLGRGGYEQYF. Written as DNA, the CDR3 is TGTGCCAGCAGTTTAGGGCGGGGGGGCTACGAGCAGTACTTC.

The chain has TRBV28 and TRBJ2-7; TRBD1 matches 7 bases. The CDR3 has 13 amino acids. V trimming: 5 bases; J trimming: 3 bases; junction bases outside the gene matches: 4. In germline, CDR1 is MDHEN, CDR2 SYDVKM. CDR3 amino acids: CASSGDRVYEQYV. DNA for the CDR3: TGTGCCAGCAGTGGGGACAGAGTCTACGAGCAGTACGTC.

The chain joins TRBV10-3 to TRBJ1-1; no definite D call. CDR1 ENHRY and CDR2 SYGVKD come from the germline V gene. This CDR3 is 12 amino acids long. V was shortened by 7 bases and J by 4 bases, with 10 bases between the two germline ends. CDR3 residues: CAIKEGGTEAFF. CDR3 coding DNA: TGTGCCATCAAGGAAGGAGGCACTGAAGCTTTCTTT.

V and J are TRBV11-3 and TRBJ2-3; maybe TRBD2 (6 bases). Germline lookup yields CDR1 SGHNT and CDR2 YENEEA. The germline V and J ends were trimmed by 2 bases and 4 bases, with 10 bases remaining between them. The CDR3 loop spans 14 amino acids. This chain's CDR3 is CASSLRDSADTQYF. CDR3 DNA sequence: TGTGCCAGCAGCTTACGGGACTCCGCAGATACGCAGTATTTT.

The chain has TRBV6-5 and TRBJ1-2; possibly TRBD1 for D (6 bases). Germline V CDR1 and CDR2: MNHEY, SVGAGI. The CDR3 extends over 14 amino acids. V gave up 2 bases and J gave up 6 bases, with 13 bases separating them. CDR3 nucleotides: TGTGCCAGCAGTTACGATACAGGGACGGATGGCTACACCTTC. This encodes CASSYDTGTDGYTF.

The chain uses TRBV27 and TRBJ2-1; D is undetermined. This CDR3 has 12 amino acids. The ends were cut back, 5 bases at V and 6 bases at J, with 8 bases in the middle. In germline, CDR1 is MNHEY, CDR2 SMNVEV (reference sequence). CDR3 in amino acids: CASSHPSNEQFF. DNA for the CDR3: TGTGCCAGCAGTCACCCTAGCAATGAGCAGTTCTTC.

In this sample, this clonotype turned up a few times. The chain carries TRBV5-1 and TRBJ2-7; weak D call: TRBD2 (6 bases). V shed 4 bases and J shed 0 bases, with 14 bases lying between them. The germline gives CDR1 SGHRS, CDR2 YFSETQ. The CDR3 runs to 15 residues. CDR3 sequence (DNA): TGCGCCAGCAGCGAATCCGGGACTCGCTCCTACGAGCAGTACTTC. This sequence encodes CASSESGTRSYEQYF.

This rearrangement joins TRBV3-1 to TRBJ1-5; maybe TRBD1 (6 bases). Trimming took 3 bases from V and 3 from J, leaving 9 bases between them. Per the germline V gene, CDR1 is LGHDT and CDR2 is YNNKEL (reference sequence). CDR3 length equals 14 residues. This chain's CDR3 is CASSQPGANQPQHF. As DNA, the CDR3 is TGTGCCAGCAGCCAGCCAGGGGCCAATCAGCCCCAGCATTTT.

This clonotype has just a few counts. V is TRBV7-9 and J is TRBJ2-1; TRBD2 aligns across 12 bases. CDR1 is SEHNR, CDR2 FQNEAQ, per germline (reference sequence). This CDR3 contains 15 residues. With V trimmed by 4 bases and J by 5 bases, 3 bases remained unmatched. The CDR3, as DNA: TGTGCCAGCAGCTATCTAGCGGGGGGGAACAATGAGCAGTTCTTC. Amino acids: CASSYLAGGNNEQFF.

This clonotype was counted between two and nine times. The rearrangement uses TRBV9 and TRBJ2-3; 9 bases line up with TRBD2. Trimming cost V 1 base and J 3 bases; bases outside gene matches: 6. The germline CDR1 and CDR2 sequences are SGDLS and YYNGEE. The CDR3 consists of 16 residues. The CDR3 DNA follows: TGTGCCAGCAGCGTATACGCTAGCGGGGCAACAGATACGCAGTATTTT. Translating it yields CASSVYASGATDTQYF. The full variable domain, with the rest looked up from reference TRBV9 and TRBJ2-3, is DSGVTQTPKHLITATGQRVTLRCSPRSGDLSVYWYQQSLDQGLQFLIQYYNGEERAKGNILERFSAQQFPDLHSELNLSSLELGDSALYFCASSVYASGATDTQYFGPGTRLTVL.

This clonotype was seen more than once but under ten times. The rearrangement joins TRBV5-1 to TRBJ1-5; D not resolved. The length of the CDR3 is 15 residues. CDR1 and CDR2 (germline): SGHRS, YFSETQ. The V end was cut by 6 bases, the J end by 1 base, with 14 bases between. DNA of the CDR3: TGCGCCAGCACCAAGGACCCGACAAGCAATCAGCCCCAGCATTTT. Translating gives CASTKDPTSNQPQHF.